The T cell receptor (beta chain) under discussion was sequenced for a study of blood T cells in healthy people across ages. A second about 6 to 12 cycle PCR used barcoded and J-beta primers. The template-switch adaptor was a 5' adaptor with 12 random nucleotides. It tagged each cDNA molecule. One entry per CDR3 protein results from TCRdb running MiXCR on the 5' RACE reads. This table has about 600,000 distinct CDR3 sequences, about 45% appearing once. Concerning this clonotype itself: Its antigen is unidentified. At one boundary the junction diverges from the germline segment, which might be a read error.

Study-wide results and limits: Changes seen in expanded clonotypes were possibly confounded by donor CMV status left unknown. Naive and antigen-experienced cells were not separated, limiting conclusive comparison.

Sequenced input: blood. The TCR comes from a man at least 80 years old in good health.

The CDR3 loop is CASSLEVSTSFGCTF. CDR3 in DNA: TGTGCCAGCAGCTTAGAGGTTTCTACGTCTTTCGGCTGCACCTTC. V gene TRBV7-2 combines with J gene TRBJ1-2; D is undetermined. The germline V gene has CDR1 SGHTA and CDR2 FQGNSA. The CDR3 sequence is 15 residues long.